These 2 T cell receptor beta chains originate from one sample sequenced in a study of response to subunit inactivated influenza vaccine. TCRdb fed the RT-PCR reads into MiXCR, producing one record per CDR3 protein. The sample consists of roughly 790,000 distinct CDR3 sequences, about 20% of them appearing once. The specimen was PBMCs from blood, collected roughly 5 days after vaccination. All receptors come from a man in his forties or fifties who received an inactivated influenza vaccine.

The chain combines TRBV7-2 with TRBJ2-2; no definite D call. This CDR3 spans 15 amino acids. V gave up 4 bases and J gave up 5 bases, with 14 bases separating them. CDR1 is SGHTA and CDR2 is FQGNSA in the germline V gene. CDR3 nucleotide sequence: TGTGCCAGCAGCTATAGCCCTGGAGTAACCGGGGAGCTGTTTTTT. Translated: CASSYSPGVTGELFF.

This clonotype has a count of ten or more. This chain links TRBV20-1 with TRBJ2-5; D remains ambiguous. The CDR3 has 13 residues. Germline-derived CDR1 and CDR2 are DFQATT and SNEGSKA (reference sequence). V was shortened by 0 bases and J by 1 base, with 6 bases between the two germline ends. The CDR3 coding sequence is TGCAGTGCTAGAGATTCGATCCAAGAGACCCAGTACTTC. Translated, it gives CSARDSIQETQYF.